Listed here is a single TCR beta chain. The data originate from a study of blood T cell repertoires in COVID-19. Cohort assignment relied on participant-reported clinical history. Per the study methods: Amplification of reference gene primers provided the estimated nucleated cell counts. The table came from immunoSEQ multiplex PCR; TCRdb's copy has only in-frame clones and leaves some out. That table is the source of V, J and clone size, and D and trimming were worked out from the DNA. The sample has roughly 220,000 clones, roughly 88% seen once. The germline V gene has CDR1 MDHEN and CDR2 SYDVKM. With V trimmed by 5 bases and J by 4 bases, 5 bases remained unmatched. CDR3 length: 14 residues.

This sequence joins TRBV28 and TRBJ1-5, with 7 bases aligning to TRBD1. This TCR derives from a woman aged 45-60 years with acute COVID-19. Sequencing was carried out using PBMCs or T cells enriched from blood (not recorded which). CDR3 nucleotides: TGTGCCAGCAGTCCAGGGGGAAGAAATCAGCCCCAGCATTTT. Its translation: CASSPGGRNQPQHF.